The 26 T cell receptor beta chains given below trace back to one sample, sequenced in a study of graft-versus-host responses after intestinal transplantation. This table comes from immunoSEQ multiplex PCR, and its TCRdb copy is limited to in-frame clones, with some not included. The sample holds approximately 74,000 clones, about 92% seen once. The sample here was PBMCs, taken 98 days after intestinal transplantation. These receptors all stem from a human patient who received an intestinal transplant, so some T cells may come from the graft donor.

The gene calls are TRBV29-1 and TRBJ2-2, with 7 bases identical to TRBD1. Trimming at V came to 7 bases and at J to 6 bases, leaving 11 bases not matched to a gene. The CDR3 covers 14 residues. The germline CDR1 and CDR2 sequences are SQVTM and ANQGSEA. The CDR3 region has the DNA TGCAGCGCCACCCCGGGACAGCAACCCGGGGAGCTGTTTTTT. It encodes CSATPGQQPGELFF.

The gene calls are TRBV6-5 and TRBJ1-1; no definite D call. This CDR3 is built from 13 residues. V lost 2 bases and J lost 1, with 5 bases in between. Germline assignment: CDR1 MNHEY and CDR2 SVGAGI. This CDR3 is CASSYGRNTEAFF. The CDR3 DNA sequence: TGTGCCAGCAGTTACGGCAGGAACACTGAAGCTTTCTTT.

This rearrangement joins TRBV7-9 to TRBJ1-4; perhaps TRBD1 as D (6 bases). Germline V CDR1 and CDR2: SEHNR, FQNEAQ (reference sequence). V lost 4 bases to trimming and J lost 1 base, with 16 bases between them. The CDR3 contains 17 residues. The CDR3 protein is CASSSYGTHQTNEKLFF. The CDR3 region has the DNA TGTGCCAGCAGCTCCTATGGGACACACCAAACTAATGAAAAACTGTTTTTT.

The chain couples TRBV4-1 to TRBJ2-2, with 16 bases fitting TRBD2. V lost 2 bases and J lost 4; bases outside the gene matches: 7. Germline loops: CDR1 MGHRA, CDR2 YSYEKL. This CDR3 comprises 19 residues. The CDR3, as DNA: TGCGCCAGCAGCCAACCGGGACTAGCGGGGGGGCCGGGCACCGGGGAGCTGTTTTTT. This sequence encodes CASSQPGLAGGPGTGELFF.

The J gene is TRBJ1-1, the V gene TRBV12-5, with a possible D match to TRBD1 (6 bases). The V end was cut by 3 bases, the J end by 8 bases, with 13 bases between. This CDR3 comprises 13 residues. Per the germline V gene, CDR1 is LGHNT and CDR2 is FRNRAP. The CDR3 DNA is TGTGCTAGTGGTTTATTAGGGGGTAGGGAAGCTTTCTTT. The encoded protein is CASGLLGGREAFF.

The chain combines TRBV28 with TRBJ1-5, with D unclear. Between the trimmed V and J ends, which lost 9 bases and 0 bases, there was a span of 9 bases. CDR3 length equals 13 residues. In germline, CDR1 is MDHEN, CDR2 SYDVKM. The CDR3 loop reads CASRGYSNQPQHF. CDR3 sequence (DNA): TGTGCCAGTCGGGGTTATAGCAATCAGCCCCAGCATTTT.

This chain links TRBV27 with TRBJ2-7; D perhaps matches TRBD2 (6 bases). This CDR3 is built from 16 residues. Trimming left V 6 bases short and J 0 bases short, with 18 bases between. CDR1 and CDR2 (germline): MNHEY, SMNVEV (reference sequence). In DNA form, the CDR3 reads TGTGCCAGCAGCCTTAGACTAGTTCCGACCTCCTACGAGCAGTACTTC. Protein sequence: CASSLRLVPTSYEQYF.

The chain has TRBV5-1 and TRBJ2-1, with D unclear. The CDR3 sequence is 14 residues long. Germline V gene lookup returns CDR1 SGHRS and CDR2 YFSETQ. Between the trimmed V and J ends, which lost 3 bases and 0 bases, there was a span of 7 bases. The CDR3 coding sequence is TGCGCCAGCAGCTCCCCGCGCTCCTACAATGAGCAGTTCTTC. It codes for CASSSPRSYNEQFF. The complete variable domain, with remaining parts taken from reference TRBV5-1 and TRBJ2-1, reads KAGVTQTPRYLIKTRGQQVTLSCSPISGHRSVSWYQQTPGQGLQFLFEYFSETQRNKGNFPGRFSGRQFSNSRSEMNVSTLELGDSALYLCASSSPRSYNEQFFGPGTRLTVL.

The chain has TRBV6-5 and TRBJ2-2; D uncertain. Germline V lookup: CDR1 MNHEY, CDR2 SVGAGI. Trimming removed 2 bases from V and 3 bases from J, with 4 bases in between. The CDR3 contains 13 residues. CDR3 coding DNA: TGTGCCAGCAGTTACCGGGACACCGGGGAGCTGTTTTTT. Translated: CASSYRDTGELFF.

CDR3 sequence (DNA): TGTGCCAGCAGCTTTATTCTCGAAGAGACCCAGTACTTC. It specifies CASSFILEETQYF. J is TRBJ2-5 and V is TRBV28; no clear D gene. The V and J ends lost 6 bases and 3 bases respectively, with 11 bases between them. Germline lookup yields CDR1 MDHEN and CDR2 SYDVKM. The CDR3 runs 13 residues.

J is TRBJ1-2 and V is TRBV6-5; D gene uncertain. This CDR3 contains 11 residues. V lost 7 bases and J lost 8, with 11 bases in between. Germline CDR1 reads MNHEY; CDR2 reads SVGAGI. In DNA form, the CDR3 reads TGTGCCAGCATGGGCGGTGTAGGCTACACCTTC. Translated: CASMGGVGYTF.

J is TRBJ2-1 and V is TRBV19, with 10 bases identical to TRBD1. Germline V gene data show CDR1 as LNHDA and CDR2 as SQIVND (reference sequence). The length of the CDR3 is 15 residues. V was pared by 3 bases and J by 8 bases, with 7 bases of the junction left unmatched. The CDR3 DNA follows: TGTGCCAGTAGTATCGGGACAGGGGATAGGGATGAGCAGTTCTTC. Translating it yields CASSIGTGDRDEQFF. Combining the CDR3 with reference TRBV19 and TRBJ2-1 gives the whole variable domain DGGITQSPKYLFRKEGQNVTLSCEQNLNHDAMYWYRQDPGQGLRLIYYSQIVNDFQKGDIAEGYSVSREKKESFPLTVTSAQKNPTAFYLCASSIGTGDRDEQFFGPGTRLTVL.

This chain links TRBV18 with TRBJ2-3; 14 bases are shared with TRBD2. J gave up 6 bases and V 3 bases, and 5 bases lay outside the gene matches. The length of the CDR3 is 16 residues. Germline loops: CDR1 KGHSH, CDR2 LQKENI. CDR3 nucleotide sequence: TGTGCCAGCTCACCTCGGACTAGCGGGGGGACTGATACGCAGTATTTT. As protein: CASSPRTSGGTDTQYF.

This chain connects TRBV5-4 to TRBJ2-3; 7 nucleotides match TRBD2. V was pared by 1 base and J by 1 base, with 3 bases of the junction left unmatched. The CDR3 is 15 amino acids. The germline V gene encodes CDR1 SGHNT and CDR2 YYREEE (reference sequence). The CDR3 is CASSLLRGGTDTQYF. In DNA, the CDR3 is TGTGCCAGCAGCTTGTTACGGGGGGGCACAGATACGCAGTATTTT.

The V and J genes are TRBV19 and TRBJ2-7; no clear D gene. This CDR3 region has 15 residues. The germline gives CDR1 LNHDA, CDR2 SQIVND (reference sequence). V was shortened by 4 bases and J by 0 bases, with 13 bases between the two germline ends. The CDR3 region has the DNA TGTGCCAGTAGTACGGGCAGAATCAGCTCCTACGAGCAGTACTTC. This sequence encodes CASSTGRISSYEQYF.

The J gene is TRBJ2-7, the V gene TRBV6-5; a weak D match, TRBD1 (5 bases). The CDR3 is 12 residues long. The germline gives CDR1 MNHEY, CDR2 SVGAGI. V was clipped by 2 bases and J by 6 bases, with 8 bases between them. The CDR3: CASSYLQGEQYF. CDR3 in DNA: TGTGCCAGCAGTTACCTCCAGGGCGAGCAGTACTTC.

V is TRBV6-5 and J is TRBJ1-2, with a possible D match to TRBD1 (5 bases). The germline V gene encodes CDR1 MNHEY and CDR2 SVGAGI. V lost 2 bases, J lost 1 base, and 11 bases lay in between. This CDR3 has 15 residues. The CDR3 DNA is TGTGCCAGCAGTTACCGAGGGGCGAATAACTATGGCTACACCTTC. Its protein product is CASSYRGANNYGYTF.

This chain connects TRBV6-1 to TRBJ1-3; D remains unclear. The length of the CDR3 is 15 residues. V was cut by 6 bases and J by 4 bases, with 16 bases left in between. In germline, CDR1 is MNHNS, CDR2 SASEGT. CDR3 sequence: CASRGGGSPGNTIYF. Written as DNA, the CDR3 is TGTGCCAGCAGGGGCGGAGGATCCCCAGGAAACACCATATATTTT.

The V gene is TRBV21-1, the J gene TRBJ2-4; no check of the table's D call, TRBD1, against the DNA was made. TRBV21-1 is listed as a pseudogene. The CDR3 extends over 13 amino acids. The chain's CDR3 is CASSNDRGFIQYF. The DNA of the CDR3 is TGTGCCAGCAGCAATGACAGGGGCTTCATTCAGTACTTC.

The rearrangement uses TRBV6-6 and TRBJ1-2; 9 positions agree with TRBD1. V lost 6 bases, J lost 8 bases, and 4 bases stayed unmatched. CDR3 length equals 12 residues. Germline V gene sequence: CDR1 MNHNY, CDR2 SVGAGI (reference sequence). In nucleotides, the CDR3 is TGTGCCAGCAGACAGGGGGCTGGAGGCTACACCTTC. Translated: CASRQGAGGYTF.

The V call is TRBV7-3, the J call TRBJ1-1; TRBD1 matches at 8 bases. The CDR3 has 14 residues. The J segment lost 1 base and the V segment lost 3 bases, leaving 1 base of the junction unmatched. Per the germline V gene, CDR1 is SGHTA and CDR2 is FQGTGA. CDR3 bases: TGTGCCAGCAGCTTTACAGGGGGGAACACTGAAGCTTTCTTT. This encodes CASSFTGGNTEAFF. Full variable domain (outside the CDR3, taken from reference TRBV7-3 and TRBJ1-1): GAGVSQTPSNKVTEKGKYVELRCDPISGHTALYWYRQSLGQGPEFLIYFQGTGAADDSGLPNDRFFAVRPEGSVSTLKIQRTERGDSAVYLCASSFTGGNTEAFFGQGTRLTVV.

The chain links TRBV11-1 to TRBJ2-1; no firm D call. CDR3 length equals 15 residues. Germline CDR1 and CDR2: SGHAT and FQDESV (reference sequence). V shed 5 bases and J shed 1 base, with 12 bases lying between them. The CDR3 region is CASSPPFGSYNEQFF. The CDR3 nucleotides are TGTGCCAGCAGCCCACCTTTCGGGTCCTACAATGAGCAGTTCTTC.

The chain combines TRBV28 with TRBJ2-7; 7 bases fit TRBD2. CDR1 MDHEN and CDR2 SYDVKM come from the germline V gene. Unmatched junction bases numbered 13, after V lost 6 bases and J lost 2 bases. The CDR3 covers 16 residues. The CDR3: CASRTTSRQATYEQYF. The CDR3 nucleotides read TGTGCCAGCAGAACGACTAGCCGGCAGGCTACCTACGAGCAGTACTTC.

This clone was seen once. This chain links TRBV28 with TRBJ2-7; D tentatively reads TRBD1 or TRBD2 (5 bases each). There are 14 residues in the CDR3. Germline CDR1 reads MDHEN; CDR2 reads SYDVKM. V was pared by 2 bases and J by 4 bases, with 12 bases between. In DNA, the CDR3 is TGTGCCAGCAGTTTACGGGACGCGGGTTACGAGCAGTACTTC. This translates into CASSLRDAGYEQYF. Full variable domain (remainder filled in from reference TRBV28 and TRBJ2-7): DVKVTQSSRYLVKRTGEKVFLECVQDMDHENMFWYRQDPGLGLRLIYFSYDVKMKEKGDIPEGYSVSREKKERFSLILESASTNQTSMYLCASSLRDAGYEQYFGPGTRLTVT.

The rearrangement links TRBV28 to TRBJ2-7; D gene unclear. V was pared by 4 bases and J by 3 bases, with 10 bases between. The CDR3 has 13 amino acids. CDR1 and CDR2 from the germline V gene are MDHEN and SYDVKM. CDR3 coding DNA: TGTGCCAGCAGTTCATTATATATCTACGAGCAGTACTTC. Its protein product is CASSSLYIYEQYF.

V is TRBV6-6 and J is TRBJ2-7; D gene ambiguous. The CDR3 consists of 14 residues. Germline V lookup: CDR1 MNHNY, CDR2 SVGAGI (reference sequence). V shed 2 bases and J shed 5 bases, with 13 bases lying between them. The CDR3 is CASSYKEGPNEQYF. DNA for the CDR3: TGTGCCAGCAGTTACAAAGAAGGTCCCAACGAGCAGTACTTC.